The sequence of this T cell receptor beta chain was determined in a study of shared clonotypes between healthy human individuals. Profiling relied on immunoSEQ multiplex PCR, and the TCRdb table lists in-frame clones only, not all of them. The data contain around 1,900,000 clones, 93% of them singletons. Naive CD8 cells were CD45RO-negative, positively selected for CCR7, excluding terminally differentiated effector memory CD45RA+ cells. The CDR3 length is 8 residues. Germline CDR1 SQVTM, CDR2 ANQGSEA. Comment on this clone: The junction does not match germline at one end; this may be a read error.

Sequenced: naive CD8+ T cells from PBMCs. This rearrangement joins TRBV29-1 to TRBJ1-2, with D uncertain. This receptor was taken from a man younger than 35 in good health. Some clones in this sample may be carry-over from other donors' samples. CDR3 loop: CSVESGLF. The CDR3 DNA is TGCAGCGTTGAAAGCGGACTCTTC.